Described below is a single TCR beta chain sequence and its context. In the original processing: Estimation of nucleated cell counts was performed using reference gene primer amplification. Repertoires were generated with immunoSEQ multiplex PCR, while TCRdb's copy carries only in-frame clones and drops some. D and trimming come from the DNA, and the V and J calls and clone size come from that table. The sample contains 20,000 to 30,000 clones, 75% to 90% of which appear only once. These data belong to a study of blood T cell repertoires in COVID-19. The sequence was collected from a human donor in a cohort sampled during active COVID-19. The sequenced sample was peripheral blood.

The CDR3 spells CASSLYRGAASGANVLTF. The DNA for the CDR3 is TGCGCCAGCAGCTTATACAGGGGGGCGGCATCTGGGGCCAACGTCCTGACTTTC. V and J are TRBV5-1 and TRBJ2-6; 8 bases map to TRBD1. From germline, CDR1 is SGHRS and CDR2 YFSETQ. Trimming removed 2 bases from V and 1 base from J; junction bases left unmatched: 8. CDR3 length: 18 residues.